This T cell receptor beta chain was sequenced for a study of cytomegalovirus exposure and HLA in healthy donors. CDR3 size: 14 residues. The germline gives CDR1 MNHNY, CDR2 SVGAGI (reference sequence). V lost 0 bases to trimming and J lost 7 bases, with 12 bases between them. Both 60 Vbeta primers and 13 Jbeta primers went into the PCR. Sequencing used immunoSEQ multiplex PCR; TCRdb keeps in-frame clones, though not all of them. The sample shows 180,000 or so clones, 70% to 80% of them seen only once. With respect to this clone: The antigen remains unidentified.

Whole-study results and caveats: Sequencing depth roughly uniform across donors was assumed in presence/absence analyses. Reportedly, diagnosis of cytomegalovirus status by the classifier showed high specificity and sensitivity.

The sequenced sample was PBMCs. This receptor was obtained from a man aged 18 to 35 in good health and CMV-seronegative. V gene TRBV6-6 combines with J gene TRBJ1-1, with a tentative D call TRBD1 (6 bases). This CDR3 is CASSYSWGQGEAFF. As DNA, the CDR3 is TGTGCCAGCAGTTACTCGTGGGGGCAGGGTGAAGCTTTCTTT.